This TCR beta chain was obtained from a study of response to subunit inactivated influenza vaccine. The CDR3 length is 16 residues. Per germline, CDR1 DFQATT and CDR2 SNEGSKA (reference sequence). The junction had 15 bases not matched to a gene; V was cut back by 4 bases and J by 5 bases. Study-wide results and caveats: Researchers suggested that each seasonal influenza vaccination recruits few new T cells.

TCRdb ran MiXCR on the RT-PCR reads and lists one entry per CDR3 protein. The sample contains hundreds of thousands of distinct CDR3 sequences, roughly 10% of which appear only once. A note on this clonotype: Its antigen is still unknown.

This specimen was PBMCs from blood, taken on the day of vaccination. The sequence was collected from a man aged 45 to 65 who received an inactivated influenza vaccine. The gene calls are TRBV20-1 and TRBJ2-5; 8 nucleotides align to TRBD2. The CDR3 loop reads CSATNLMSGGGETQYF. Here the CDR3 DNA reads TGCAGTGCTACCAACCTTATGAGCGGGGGCGGGGAGACCCAGTACTTC.